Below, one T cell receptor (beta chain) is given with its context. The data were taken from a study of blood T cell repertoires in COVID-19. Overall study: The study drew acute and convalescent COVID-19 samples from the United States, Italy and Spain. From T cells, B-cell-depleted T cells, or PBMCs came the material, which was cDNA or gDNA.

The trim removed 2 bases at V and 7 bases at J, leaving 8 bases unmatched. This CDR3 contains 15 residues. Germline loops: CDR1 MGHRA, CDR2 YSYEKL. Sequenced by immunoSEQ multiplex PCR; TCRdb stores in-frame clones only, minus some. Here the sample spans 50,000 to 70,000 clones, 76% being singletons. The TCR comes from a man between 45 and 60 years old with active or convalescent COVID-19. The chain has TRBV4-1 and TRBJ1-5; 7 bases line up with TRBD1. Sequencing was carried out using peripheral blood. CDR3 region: CASSQQDRVGQPQHF. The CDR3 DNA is TGCGCCAGCAGCCAACAAGACAGGGTGGGGCAGCCCCAGCATTTT.